One and the same sample provided the 17 T cell receptor beta chains below, sequenced in a study of post-analysis software for immune sequencing data. Notes on the study in general: There were roughly 5 TRBV segments more frequent in patients than controls, and TRBV5-6, TRBV5-1 and TRBV20-1 were among them.

The TCR beta cDNA libraries carried unique molecular identifiers. TCRdb used MiXCR to reprocess the PCR reads, holding one entry per CDR3 protein. In the table there are hundreds of thousands of distinct CDR3 sequences, 30% of which are singletons. No antigens are known for them. The specimen sequenced was blood. All receptors derive from a girl aged 10 to 17 with multiple sclerosis.

The J gene is TRBJ1-2, the V gene TRBV6-1; 7 bases align to TRBD1. The J segment lost 3 bases and the V segment lost 5 bases, leaving 3 bases of the junction unmatched. Germline loops: CDR1 MNHNS, CDR2 SASEGT. CDR3 length: 13 residues. The chain's CDR3 is CASSMTGYYGYTF. CDR3 bases: TGTGCCAGCAGTATGACAGGGTACTATGGCTACACCTTC.

In this sample, this clonotype turned up a few times. The chain combines TRBV18 with TRBJ1-2; the D is unclear. This CDR3 region has 14 residues. From germline, CDR1 is KGHSH and CDR2 LQKENI. The ends were cut back, 4 bases at V and 2 bases at J, with 11 bases in the middle. The DNA of the CDR3 is TGTGCCAGCTCACTCGACCACTTCAACTATGGCTACACCTTC. Amino acid sequence: CASSLDHFNYGYTF. Full variable domain (missing parts from reference TRBV18 and TRBJ1-2): NAGVMQNPRHLVRRRGQEARLRCSPMKGHSHVYWYRQLPEEGLKFMVYLQKENIIDESGMPKERFSAEFPKEGPSILRIQQVVRGDSAAYFCASSLDHFNYGYTFGSGTRLTVV.

The chain carries TRBV2 and TRBJ2-1; D gene uncertain. Trimming removed 2 bases at V and 9 bases at J, with 11 bases between. Germline loops: CDR1 SNHLY, CDR2 FYNNEI. This CDR3 has 13 amino acids. The CDR3, as DNA: TGTGCCAGCAGTGAATTAGGCGGCGGTGAGCAGTTCTTC. Translating it yields CASSELGGGEQFF.

The chain recombines TRBV5-1 with TRBJ2-2; the D is unclear. CDR1 and CDR2 from the germline V gene are SGHRS and YFSETQ. Trimming stripped 4 bases from V and 6 bases from J, with 13 bases between. The CDR3 covers 14 residues. The CDR3 nucleotides are TGCGCCAGCAGCGGCCCCCATGGGTCCGGGGAGCTGTTTTTT. Its protein product is CASSGPHGSGELFF.

This clonotype showed up many times. V and J are TRBV5-1 and TRBJ1-2; D ambiguous. The germline V and J ends were trimmed by 0 bases and 2 bases, with 8 bases remaining between them. Per the germline V gene, CDR1 is SGHRS and CDR2 is YFSETQ. This CDR3 region has 14 residues. Here the CDR3 reads CASSLDGINYGYTF. CDR3 sequence (DNA): TGCGCCAGCAGCTTGGACGGCATAAACTATGGCTACACCTTC.

V is TRBV3-1 and J is TRBJ2-1, with 7 bases matching TRBD2. Trimming removed 0 bases from V and 5 bases from J; junction bases left unmatched: 13. Germline-derived CDR1 and CDR2 are LGHDT and YNNKEL (reference sequence). CDR3 length: 18 residues. CDR3 DNA sequence: TGTGCCAGCAGCCAAGATCCCGGACTAGTTAGGGAGGACAATGAGCAGTTCTTC. This translates into CASSQDPGLVREDNEQFF.

There are a few counts of this clonotype. V gene TRBV20-1 combines with J gene TRBJ2-5; TRBD2 is a possible D gene (6 bases). V was clipped by 1 base and J by 2 bases, with 8 bases between them. This CDR3 comprises 13 residues. Germline V lookup: CDR1 DFQATT, CDR2 SNEGSKA (reference sequence). CDR3 nucleotides: TGCAGTGCTAGAGGGACTACTCAAGAGACCCAGTACTTC. Translated: CSARGTTQETQYF.

This clonotype appeared a few times. The chain joins TRBV20-1 to TRBJ2-5, with D perhaps TRBD1 or TRBD2 (6 bases each). The CDR3 length is 14 residues. The ends were cut back, 5 bases at V and 5 bases at J, with 18 bases in the middle. Germline V gene lookup returns CDR1 DFQATT and CDR2 SNEGSKA (reference sequence). This CDR3 reads CSAPTGPAGETQYF. The DNA of the CDR3 is TGCAGTGCTCCCACAGGGCCCGCGGGGGAGACCCAGTACTTC.

The chain is built from TRBV10-3 and TRBJ2-1, with 10 positions matching TRBD2. Germline values: CDR1 ENHRY, CDR2 SYGVKD. The V and J ends lost 8 bases and 1 base, in that order; junction bases with no gene match: 5. The CDR3 consists of 15 residues. Written as DNA, the CDR3 is TGTGCCATCTCTAGCGGGGGTCCATCCTACAATGAGCAGTTCTTC. It encodes CAISSGGPSYNEQFF.

This sequence joins TRBV20-1 and TRBJ2-3, with D perhaps matching TRBD2 (5 bases). CDR1 is DFQATT and CDR2 is SNEGSKA in the germline V gene (reference sequence). The CDR3 has 15 residues. Trimming took 3 bases from V and 2 from J, leaving 15 bases between them. In DNA form, the CDR3 reads TGCAGTGCTAGTAGGGAGCAGGTTTCCACAGATACGCAGTATTTT. It specifies CSASREQVSTDTQYF.

A few counts support this clonotype. The chain joins TRBV7-9 to TRBJ2-1; D remains ambiguous. The ends were cut back, 3 bases at V and 8 bases at J, with 11 bases in the middle. Germline V gene data show CDR1 as SEHNR and CDR2 as FQNEAQ (reference sequence). The CDR3 is 13 residues long. This chain's CDR3 is CASSFGGIDEQFF. CDR3 DNA: TGTGCCAGCAGCTTCGGTGGGATCGATGAGCAGTTCTTC. Full variable domain (remainder filled in from reference TRBV7-9 and TRBJ2-1): DTGVSQNPRHKITKRGQNVTFRCDPISEHNRLYWYRQTLGQGPEFLTYFQNEAQLEKSRLLSDRFSAERPKGSFSTLEIQRTEQGDSAMYLCASSFGGIDEQFFGPGTRLTVL.

This clonotype appeared a few times. The chain combines TRBV7-8 with TRBJ1-4, with 7 bases matching TRBD1. Unmatched junction bases numbered 14, after V lost 8 bases and J lost 5 bases. CDR3 size: 16 residues. Germline loops: CDR1 SGHVS, CDR2 FQNEAQ. DNA of the CDR3: TGTGCCAGCGCCATTTCACCGGGACAGAGAAATGAAAAACTGTTTTTT. Translated, it gives CASAISPGQRNEKLFF. Full variable domain (rest looked up from reference TRBV7-8 and TRBJ1-4): GAGVSQSPRYKVAKRGQDVALRCDPISGHVSLFWYQQALGQGPEFLTYFQNEAQLDKSGLPSDRFFAERPEGSVSTLKIQRTQQEDSAVYLCASAISPGQRNEKLFFGSGTQLSVL.

The chain combines TRBV7-2 with TRBJ1-4, with 8 bases that match TRBD1. Trimming removed 5 bases from V and 3 bases from J; junction bases left unmatched: 5. CDR1 and CDR2 (germline): SGHTA, FQGNSA. The CDR3 is 15 amino acids. CDR3 nucleotide sequence: TGTGCCAGCAGCATTGACAGGGGATCTAATGAAAAACTGTTTTTT. This encodes CASSIDRGSNEKLFF.

The J gene is TRBJ2-1, the V gene TRBV20-1; 8 bases are shared with TRBD2. Unmatched junction bases numbered 10, after V lost 5 bases and J lost 7 bases. The CDR3 contains 14 residues. The germline V gene encodes CDR1 DFQATT and CDR2 SNEGSKA (reference sequence). The CDR3 loop reads CSALRAGVGNEQFF. In nucleotides, the CDR3 is TGCAGTGCTCTCCGAGCGGGGGTCGGTAATGAGCAGTTCTTC.

This clonotype appeared a few times. This chain uses TRBV7-9 with TRBJ2-5, with D possibly being TRBD2 (7 bases). Germline V gives CDR1 SEHNR, CDR2 FQNEAQ (reference sequence). CDR3 length equals 13 residues. Trimming removed 8 bases from V and 4 bases from J, with 14 bases in between. The CDR3 nucleotides read TGTGCCAGCTCAGAGGGGGGGAGAGAGACCCAGTACTTC. Protein: CASSEGGRETQYF. Complete variable domain (other parts from reference TRBV7-9 and TRBJ2-5): DTGVSQNPRHKITKRGQNVTFRCDPISEHNRLYWYRQTLGQGPEFLTYFQNEAQLEKSRLLSDRFSAERPKGSFSTLEIQRTEQGDSAMYLCASSEGGRETQYFGPGTRLLVL.

This chain joins TRBV6-5 and TRBJ2-1; the D is unclear. Germline V lookup: CDR1 MNHEY, CDR2 SVGAGI. The CDR3 is 13 amino acids. V lost 2 bases and J lost 7, with 9 bases in between. The CDR3: CASSYGASNEQFF. The CDR3, as DNA: TGTGCCAGCAGTTACGGAGCGTCGAATGAGCAGTTCTTC.

This clonotype was found a few times. This chain connects TRBV6-6 to TRBJ2-5, with 7 bases aligning to TRBD1. Germline V CDR1 and CDR2: MNHNY, SVGAGI (reference sequence). CDR3 length equals 16 residues. Germline trimming cut 1 base from V and 11 bases from J; bases unmatched to any gene: 16. CDR3 amino acids: CASSYYDRDGSLWQYF. In DNA, the CDR3 is TGTGCCAGCAGTTACTACGACAGGGACGGATCCCTTTGGCAGTACTTC.